This is a list of T cell receptor beta chains from one sample in a study of cytomegalovirus exposure and HLA in healthy donors. Method: immunoSEQ multiplex PCR; TCRdb's copy keeps in-frame clones and lacks some. The table lists some 170,000 clones, under 85% of them singletons, with 2% to 2.5% in the top ten. The sample was PBMCs. The receptors derive from a human donor in good health. Each CDR3 is given with its conserved first and last residue. Fields, in order: V gene, clone size, J gene, CDR3 protein. For some rows the clone size is stated as once, few or many, or as a class when expanded; others skip it.

v_call: TRBV6-5; clone_size: -; j_call: TRBJ2-2; cdr3_aa: CASRIGRITTGELFF
v_call: TRBV2; clone_size: many; j_call: TRBJ2-7; cdr3_aa: CASRGLLSYEQYF
v_call: TRBV30; clone_size: -; j_call: TRBJ1-1; cdr3_aa: CAWSVQVNTEAFF
v_call: TRBV29-1; clone_size: -; j_call: TRBJ2-1; cdr3_aa: CSVEVMLAGVNEQFF
v_call: TRBV6-1; clone_size: -; j_call: TRBJ1-2; cdr3_aa: CASSNRGQGARGYTF
v_call: TRBV19; clone_size: -; j_call: TRBJ2-1; cdr3_aa: CASSVTRQVPYNEQFF
v_call: TRBV4-3; clone_size: -; j_call: TRBJ2-7; cdr3_aa: CASSQVLARDTYEQYF
v_call: TRBV4-1; clone_size: few; j_call: TRBJ1-1; cdr3_aa: CASSQDWGGAPEAFF
v_call: TRBV5-6; clone_size: once; j_call: TRBJ2-2; cdr3_aa: CASSPGQRIGELFF
v_call: TRBV11-1; clone_size: -; j_call: TRBJ2-2; cdr3_aa: CASSTGTGGTGELFF
v_call: TRBV6-1; clone_size: few; j_call: TRBJ2-4; cdr3_aa: CASSEWGQDQNIQYF
v_call: TRBV5-8; clone_size: -; j_call: TRBJ1-4; cdr3_aa: CASSRPSGTGDEKLFF
v_call: TRBV5-4; clone_size: -; j_call: TRBJ1-6; cdr3_aa: CASSFGGDPRSPLHF
v_call: TRBV4-3; clone_size: -; j_call: TRBJ2-5; cdr3_aa: CASSQDVKEETQYF
v_call: TRBV2; clone_size: -; j_call: TRBJ2-3; cdr3_aa: CACLGGPGTDTQYF
v_call: TRBV2; clone_size: -; j_call: TRBJ2-7; cdr3_aa: CASGWGGLDEQYF
v_call: TRBV25-1; clone_size: -; j_call: TRBJ2-3; cdr3_aa: CASSTNLAGGADTQYF
v_call: TRBV19; clone_size: -; j_call: TRBJ1-1; cdr3_aa: CASSMGTGRTEAFF
v_call: TRBV4-1; clone_size: -; j_call: TRBJ1-1; cdr3_aa: CASSQERGLGWGAFF
v_call: TRBV7-2; clone_size: -; j_call: TRBJ2-6; cdr3_aa: CASSPRTGRSGANVLTF
v_call: TRBV19; clone_size: -; j_call: TRBJ1-1; cdr3_aa: CASSISDRLTDTEAFF
v_call: TRBV6-1; clone_size: -; j_call: TRBJ1-2; cdr3_aa: CASSDRGGQGAYGYTF
v_call: TRBV19; clone_size: -; j_call: TRBJ1-5; cdr3_aa: CASSTPQGGNQPQHF
v_call: TRBV4-1; clone_size: -; j_call: TRBJ1-5; cdr3_aa: CASSQGPNSNQPQHF
v_call: TRBV7-3; clone_size: -; j_call: TRBJ2-2; cdr3_aa: CASSSISSGGGTGELFF